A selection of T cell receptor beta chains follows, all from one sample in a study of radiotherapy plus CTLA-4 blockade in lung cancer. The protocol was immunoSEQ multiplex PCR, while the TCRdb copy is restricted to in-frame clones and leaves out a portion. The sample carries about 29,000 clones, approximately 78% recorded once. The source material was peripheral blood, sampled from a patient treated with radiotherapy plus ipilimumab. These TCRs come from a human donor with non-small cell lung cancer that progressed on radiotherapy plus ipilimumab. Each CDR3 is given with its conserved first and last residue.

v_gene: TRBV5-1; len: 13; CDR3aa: CASSLRGGETQYF
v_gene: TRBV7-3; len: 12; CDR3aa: CASSSQGLPQHF
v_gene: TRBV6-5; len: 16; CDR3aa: CASSYNPSGGQDEQFF
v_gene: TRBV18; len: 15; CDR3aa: CASSPAVGQQETQYF
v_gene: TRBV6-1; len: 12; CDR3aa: CASSVTGLGYTF
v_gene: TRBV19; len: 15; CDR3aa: CASGAGGQTYNEQFF
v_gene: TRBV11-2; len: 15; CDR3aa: CASSLGQGWNYGYTF
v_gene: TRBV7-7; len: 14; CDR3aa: CASSLGGQPYEQYF
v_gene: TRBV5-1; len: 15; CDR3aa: CASSSSAGGYNEQFF
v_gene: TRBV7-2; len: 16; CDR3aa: CASSLGKPGQAYEQYF
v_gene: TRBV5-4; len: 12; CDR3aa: CASSLKGAEAFF
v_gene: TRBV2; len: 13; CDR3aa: CASSDRAKTEAFF
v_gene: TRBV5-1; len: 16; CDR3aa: CASSLSTGVDTGELFF
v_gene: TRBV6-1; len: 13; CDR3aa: CATTPRGVDTQYF
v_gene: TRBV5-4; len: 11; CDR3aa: CASSLAGSQYF
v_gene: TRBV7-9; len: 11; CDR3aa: CVGGGSNEQFF
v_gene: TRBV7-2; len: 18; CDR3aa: CASSLGLAGGMSTDTQYF
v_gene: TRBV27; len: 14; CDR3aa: CASTGGAGAGELFF
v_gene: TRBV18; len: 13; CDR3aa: CASSPREYNEQFF
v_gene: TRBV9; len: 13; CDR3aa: CASSGRVFDTQYF
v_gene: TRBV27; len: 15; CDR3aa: CASSLSGIGTYEQYF
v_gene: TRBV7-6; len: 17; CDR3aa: CASSSVEGQINTGELFF
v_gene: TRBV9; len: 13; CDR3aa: CASSALSGGAEFF
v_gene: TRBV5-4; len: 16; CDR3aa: CASKPGSTASTDTQYF
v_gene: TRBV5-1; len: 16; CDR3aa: CASSPGTELNTGELFF
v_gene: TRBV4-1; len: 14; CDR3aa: CASSQDFNTDTQYF
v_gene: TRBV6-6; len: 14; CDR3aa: CASSPGTGGYGYTF
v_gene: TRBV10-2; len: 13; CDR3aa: CASGRGANYGYTF
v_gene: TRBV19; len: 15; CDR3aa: CASSPGLDPYNEQFF
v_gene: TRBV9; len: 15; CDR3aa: CASSVEGQGGNEQFF
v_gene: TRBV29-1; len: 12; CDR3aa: CSVEGAGTEAFF
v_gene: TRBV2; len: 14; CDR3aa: CASSPDRGNYGYTF
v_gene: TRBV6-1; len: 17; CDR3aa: CASSVAQVSDYNSPLHF
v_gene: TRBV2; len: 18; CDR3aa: CASSEAGVWGVSTDTQYF
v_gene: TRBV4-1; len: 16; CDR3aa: CASSQEKKVGRNEQFF
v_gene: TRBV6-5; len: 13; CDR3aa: CASSQTGNTEAFF
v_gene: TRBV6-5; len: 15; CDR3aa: CASSRIGTSEETQYF
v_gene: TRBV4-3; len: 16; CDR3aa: CASSQSPGGPAYEQYF
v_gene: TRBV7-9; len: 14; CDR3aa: CASSRAESNQPQHF
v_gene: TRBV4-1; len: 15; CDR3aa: CASSHPGGRAGELFF